Each of the 15 T cell receptor beta chains below was sequenced from the same sample in a study of control samples from healthy donors and cancer patients. The method was immunoSEQ multiplex PCR; TCRdb's version includes in-frame clones alone and lacks a portion of them. The sample includes about 65,000 clones, roughly nine tenths of them seen just once. The sample was PBMCs. The receptors were sampled from a woman in her forties or fifties with colorectal cancer.

This clone was detected only once. V and J are TRBV7-2 and TRBJ1-1; D call uncertain. V gave up 3 bases and J gave up 7 bases, with 15 bases separating them. The CDR3 extends over 14 amino acids. CDR1 is SGHTA, CDR2 FQGNSA, per germline. The CDR3 loop is CASSFSISGSEAFF. The CDR3 nucleotides are TGTGCCAGCAGCTTCTCAATATCGGGGAGTGAAGCTTTCTTT.

This clone was counted once. The chain joins TRBV5-8 to TRBJ1-6; no definite D call. Germline CDR1 reads SGHTS; CDR2 reads YDEGEE. The CDR3 runs 14 residues. Trimming removed 2 bases from V and 8 bases from J, with 11 bases in between. CDR3 sequence (DNA): TGTGCCAGCAGCTTTCCGGCTACGGATTCACCCCTCCACTTT. Its translation: CASSFPATDSPLHF.

The V gene is TRBV10-1, the J gene TRBJ2-3; D is unclear. Trimming removed 0 bases from V and 0 bases from J, with 7 bases in between. Looked up from germline, CDR1 is WNHNN and CDR2 is SYGVQD (reference sequence). The CDR3 totals 15 residues. In nucleotides, the CDR3 is TGCGCCAGCAGTGAGTCTAGGGCTAGCACAGATACGCAGTATTTT. It encodes CASSESRASTDTQYF.

This clone was picked up one time. The chain has TRBV1 and TRBJ1-4. TRBV1 is listed as a pseudogene. The CDR3 sequence is 11 residues long. The CDR3 protein is CTTRSAEKLFF. In nucleotides, the CDR3 is TGCACCACCAGGTCAGCTGAAAAACTGTTTTTT.

This chain links TRBV19 with TRBJ1-1, with D possibly matching TRBD1 (6 bases). The V and J ends lost 10 bases and 5 bases respectively, with 17 bases between them. The V gene's germline CDR1 is LNHDA and CDR2 SQIVND (reference sequence). The CDR3 is 13 residues long. DNA of the CDR3: TGTGCCACCTTCGGACAGTCATTTACTGAAGCTTTCTTT. Translated, it gives CATFGQSFTEAFF.

The V gene is TRBV19, the J gene TRBJ1-2, with TRBD1 as a possible D gene (5 bases). This CDR3 is built from 13 residues. V gave up 7 bases and J gave up 3 bases, with 12 bases separating them. The germline gives CDR1 LNHDA, CDR2 SQIVND (reference sequence). The CDR3 DNA is TGTGCCAGTATGGGCAGGGAAGACTATGGCTACACCTTC. As protein: CASMGREDYGYTF.

The chain uses TRBV28 and TRBJ1-4; TRBD1 might be the D (5 bases). This CDR3 spans 14 amino acids. Germline assignment: CDR1 MDHEN and CDR2 SYDVKM. V was shortened by 6 bases and J by 2 bases, with 10 bases between the two germline ends. DNA for the CDR3: TGTGCCAGCAGCTCAGGGTCGACTAATGAAAAACTGTTTTTT. This codes for CASSSGSTNEKLFF.

The genes are TRBV5-1 and TRBJ1-5; the match to TRBD1 covers 11 bases. Germline CDR1 SGHRS, CDR2 YFSETQ. This CDR3 comprises 19 residues. J gave up 2 bases and V 2 bases, and 12 bases lay outside the gene matches. Written as DNA, the CDR3 is TGCGCCAGCAGCTTACTTCCGGGACAGGGGGTAGGTGGCAATCAGCCCCAGCATTTT. It codes for CASSLLPGQGVGGNQPQHF. The full variable domain, rest sourced from reference TRBV5-1 and TRBJ1-5, is KAGVTQTPRYLIKTRGQQVTLSCSPISGHRSVSWYQQTPGQGLQFLFEYFSETQRNKGNFPGRFSGRQFSNSRSEMNVSTLELGDSALYLCASSLLPGQGVGGNQPQHFGDGTRLSIL.

This chain connects TRBV10-3 to TRBJ2-5, with D uncertain. The CDR3 loop spans 13 amino acids. Germline CDR1 is ENHRY and CDR2 is SYGVKD. In nucleotides, the CDR3 is TGTCTCCTTAGATGGGTAAACCAAGAGACCCAGTACTTC. As protein: CLLRWVNQETQYF.

The chain has TRBV9 and TRBJ2-3; tentatively, D is TRBD1 (5 bases). V lost 3 bases and J 4 bases, leaving 15 bases between the germline ends. Per germline, CDR1 SGDLS and CDR2 YYNGEE. This CDR3 comprises 15 residues. CDR3 amino acids: CASSAWPSTADTQYF. In DNA form, the CDR3 reads TGTGCCAGCAGCGCGTGGCCCTCGACAGCAGATACGCAGTATTTT.

The gene calls are TRBV30 and TRBJ1-1, with 11 bases that match TRBD1. The germline V gene has CDR1 GTSNPN and CDR2 SVGIG (reference sequence). The V gene end was trimmed by 5 bases and the J gene end by 12 bases; junction bases not matched to a gene: 2. The CDR3 runs to 10 residues. The CDR3 loop is CAWGTGGTFF. The CDR3 DNA sequence: TGTGCCTGGGGGACAGGGGGGACTTTCTTT.

V is TRBV27 and J is TRBJ2-7, with TRBD2 identical over 7 bases. Looked up from germline, CDR1 is MNHEY and CDR2 is SMNVEV (reference sequence). V gave up 5 bases and J gave up 6 bases; unmatched junction bases: 22. The CDR3 loop spans 18 amino acids. The CDR3 DNA sequence: TGTGCCAGCAGTCGCCGGGGGGTTGTGTACAGCGGGACCCTCGAGCAGTACTTC. This translates into CASSRRGVVYSGTLEQYF.

V usage is TRBV18 and J usage is TRBJ2-7; D is undetermined. V shed 2 bases and J shed 3 bases, with 8 bases lying between them. The CDR3 contains 13 residues. Per the germline V gene, CDR1 is KGHSH and CDR2 is LQKENI. CDR3 DNA sequence: TGTGCCAGCTCACCAGAAATGGGCTACGAGCAGTACTTC. Translating gives CASSPEMGYEQYF.

The chain is built from TRBV7-9 and TRBJ2-7, with no clear D. V shed 3 bases and J shed 0 bases, with 6 bases lying between them. CDR1 is SEHNR, CDR2 FQNEAQ, per germline (reference sequence). The CDR3 loop spans 13 amino acids. CDR3 sequence reads: CASSFSSSYEQYF. The CDR3 DNA follows: TGTGCCAGCAGCTTTTCAAGCTCCTACGAGCAGTACTTC.

The chain carries TRBV6-5 and TRBJ1-2, with TRBD1 identical over 7 bases. The CDR3 is 14 residues long. The junction had 9 bases not matched to a gene; V was cut back by 7 bases and J by 4 bases. The germline gives CDR1 MNHEY, CDR2 SVGAGI. CDR3 bases: TGTGCCAGCATGAACAGGGGTACGAGCTATGGCTACACCTTC. Translation gives CASMNRGTSYGYTF.